One sample yielded the 5 T cell receptor beta chains listed below, sequenced in a study of T cells in localized non-small cell lung cancer. TCRdb's table, derived via immunoSEQ multiplex PCR, lists solely in-frame clones and lacks some. The profile shows tens of thousands of clones, 75% to 90% of them singletons. This specimen was peripheral blood, taken before any cancer treatment. The receptors stem from a male donor aged 60 or over with stage III squamous cell lung carcinoma.

This chain connects TRBV27 to TRBJ2-2; the match to TRBD2 covers 10 bases. The CDR3 has 16 amino acids. Germline V CDR1 and CDR2: MNHEY, SMNVEV (reference sequence). Unmatched junction bases numbered 9, after V lost 7 bases and J lost 4 bases. The CDR3 spells CASTEAGGPRTGELFF. CDR3 nucleotide sequence: TGTGCCAGCACTGAAGCGGGAGGGCCCCGCACCGGGGAGCTGTTTTTT.

The chain combines TRBV21-1 with TRBJ2-7; TRBD2 was called by the table and not checked on the DNA. TRBV21-1 is a documented pseudogene. This CDR3 spans 16 amino acids. CDR3 in DNA: TGTGCCAGCAGCTCGATAACGACTAGCGGAACCTACGAGCAGTACTTC. This translates into CASSSITTSGTYEQYF.

The chain couples TRBV18 to TRBJ2-5; D gene unclear. The CDR3 spans 15 residues. Trimming took 1 base from V and 5 from J, leaving 14 bases between them. Germline CDR1 KGHSH, CDR2 LQKENI. DNA of the CDR3: TGTGCCAGCTCACCACGGGCTACCCCTGGGGAGACCCAGTACTTC. Its protein is CASSPRATPGETQYF.

V is TRBV7-9 and J is TRBJ1-2; D uncertain. Between the trimmed V and J ends, which lost 5 bases and 5 bases, there was a span of 18 bases. The CDR3 sequence is 15 residues long. From germline, CDR1 is SEHNR and CDR2 FQNEAQ (reference sequence). CDR3 coding DNA: TGTGCCAGCAGCAACCGCCCCAGAGGCTATTATGGCTACACCTTC. It is translated as CASSNRPRGYYGYTF.

In this sample, this clone turned up once. This chain connects TRBV29-1 to TRBJ2-1; 8 bases match TRBD2. This CDR3 spans 15 amino acids. CDR1 is SQVTM, CDR2 ANQGSEA, per germline. V gave up 7 bases and J gave up 4 bases; unmatched junction bases: 12. CDR3 bases: TGCAGCGGCGGGGGAGGGACTAGAAATTACAATGAGCAGTTCTTC. Translating gives CSGGGGTRNYNEQFF.